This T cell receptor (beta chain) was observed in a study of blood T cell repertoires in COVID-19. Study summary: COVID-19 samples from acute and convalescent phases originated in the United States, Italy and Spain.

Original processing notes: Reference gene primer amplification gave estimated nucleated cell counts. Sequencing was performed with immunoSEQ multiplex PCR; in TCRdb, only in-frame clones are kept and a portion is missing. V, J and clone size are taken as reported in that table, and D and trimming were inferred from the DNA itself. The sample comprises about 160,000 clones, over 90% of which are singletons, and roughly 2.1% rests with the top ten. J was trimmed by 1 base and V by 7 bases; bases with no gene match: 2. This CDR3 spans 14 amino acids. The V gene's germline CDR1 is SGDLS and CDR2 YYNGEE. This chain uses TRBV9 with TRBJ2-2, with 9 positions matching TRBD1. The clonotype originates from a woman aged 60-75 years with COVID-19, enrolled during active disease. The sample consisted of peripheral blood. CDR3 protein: CASAGQGNTGELFF. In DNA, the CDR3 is TGTGCCAGCGCGGGACAGGGGAACACCGGGGAGCTGTTTTTT.